The next 2 T cell receptor beta chains were all read from a single sample in a study of blood T cell repertoires in COVID-19. Here immunoSEQ multiplex PCR was the method, and the copy in TCRdb shows in-frame clones only, minus some. The data show hundreds of thousands of clones, 80% to 90% seen once. Sequenced: peripheral blood. Receptors originate from a young woman with active or convalescent COVID-19.

The CDR3 sequence is CASSDWGYLSGNTIYF. The DNA of the CDR3 is TGTGCCAGCAGTGACTGGGGCTACCTCTCTGGAAACACCATATATTTT. The chain has TRBV6-2 or TRBV6-3 and TRBJ1-3, with D maybe TRBD1 (5 bases). There are 16 residues in the CDR3. Germline CDR1 MNHEY, CDR2 SVGEGT. V dropped 5 bases and J dropped 0 bases, with 14 bases sitting between them.

Of note for this clone: Other DNA sequences within the sample encode an identical CDR3. The rearrangement links TRBV10-2 to TRBJ1-1; D unresolved. CDR1 and CDR2 from the germline V gene are WSHSY and SAAADI. This CDR3 has 12 residues. Trimming took 6 bases from V and 7 from J, leaving 12 bases between them. DNA of the CDR3: TGCGCCAGCAGCGAGGCTCAGATTGAAGCTTTCTTT. Protein: CASSEAQIEAFF.